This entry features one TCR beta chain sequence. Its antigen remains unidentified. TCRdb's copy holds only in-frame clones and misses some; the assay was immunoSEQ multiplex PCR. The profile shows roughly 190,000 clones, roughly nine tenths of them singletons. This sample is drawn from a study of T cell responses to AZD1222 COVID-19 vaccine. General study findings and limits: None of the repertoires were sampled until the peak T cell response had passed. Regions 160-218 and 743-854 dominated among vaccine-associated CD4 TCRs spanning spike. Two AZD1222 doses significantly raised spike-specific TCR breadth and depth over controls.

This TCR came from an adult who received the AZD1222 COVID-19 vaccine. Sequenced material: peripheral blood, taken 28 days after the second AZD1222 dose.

CDR3 amino acids: CASSRRGYEQYF. The CDR3, as DNA: TGTGCCAGCAGTCGCAGGGGTTACGAGCAGTACTTC. This chain links TRBV28 with TRBJ2-7, with D tentatively TRBD1 (6 bases). Per the germline V gene, CDR1 is MDHEN and CDR2 is SYDVKM. Trimming pared 5 bases from V and 4 bases from J, leaving 9 bases between. The CDR3 runs 12 residues.